This T cell receptor (beta chain) originates from a study of T cells after yellow fever vaccination. Overall study context: Fractions of low cell number were prepared using SMART-Seq v4 Ultra Low Input.

CDR3 size: 15 residues. Germline-derived CDR1 and CDR2 are KGHDR and SFDVKD. Trimming removed 2 bases from V and 4 bases from J, with 13 bases in between. In making TCR cDNA, 5'RACE template switching added a universal primer site and UMIs to it. TCRdb passed the 5' RACE reads through MiXCR, listing each CDR3 protein once. The repertoire consists of roughly 300,000 distinct CDR3 sequences, with about 6.6% occurring once and the leading ten covering 15% to 20%. Overall study findings and caveats: The secondary response showed a weaker magnitude and a faster peak, day 5 versus 15. Primary-vaccination clones mostly resurfaced post-booster (around 96% CD4, roughly 87% CD8).

This clonotype was detected only a few times. No antigen is known for it. The origin of this receptor is a man between 18 and 35 years old who received the YFV17D yellow fever vaccine. This chain uses TRBV24-1 with TRBJ2-5, with D possibly being TRBD1 or TRBD2 (5 bases each). The sample was PBMCs, taken roughly 45 days after the first yellow fever vaccination. CDR3 DNA sequence: TGTGCCACCAGTGATTCTGCCGGGACGAGAGAGACCCAGTACTTC. Translation: CATSDSAGTRETQYF.